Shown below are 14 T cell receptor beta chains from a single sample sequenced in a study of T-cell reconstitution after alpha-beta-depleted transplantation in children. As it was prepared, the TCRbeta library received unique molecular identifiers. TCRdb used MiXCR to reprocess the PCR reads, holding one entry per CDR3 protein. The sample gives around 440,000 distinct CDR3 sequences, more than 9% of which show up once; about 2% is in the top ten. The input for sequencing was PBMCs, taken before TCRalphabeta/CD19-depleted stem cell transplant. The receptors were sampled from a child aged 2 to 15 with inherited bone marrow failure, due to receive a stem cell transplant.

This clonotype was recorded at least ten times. The CDR3 sequence: CASSSRLQETQYF. The CDR3, as DNA: TGCGCCAGCAGCTCCAGGCTACAAGAGACCCAGTACTTC. This rearrangement joins TRBV5-1 to TRBJ2-5; D not certain. CDR1 is SGHRS and CDR2 is YFSETQ in the germline V gene. CDR3 length equals 13 residues. The ends were cut back, 3 bases at V and 2 bases at J, with 8 bases in the middle.

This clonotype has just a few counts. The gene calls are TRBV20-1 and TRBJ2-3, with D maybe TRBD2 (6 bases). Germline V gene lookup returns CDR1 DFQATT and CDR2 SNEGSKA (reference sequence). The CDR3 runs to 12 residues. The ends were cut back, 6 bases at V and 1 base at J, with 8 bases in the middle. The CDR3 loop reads CSATGGTDTQYF. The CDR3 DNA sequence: TGCAGTGCGACGGGGGGCACAGATACGCAGTATTTT.

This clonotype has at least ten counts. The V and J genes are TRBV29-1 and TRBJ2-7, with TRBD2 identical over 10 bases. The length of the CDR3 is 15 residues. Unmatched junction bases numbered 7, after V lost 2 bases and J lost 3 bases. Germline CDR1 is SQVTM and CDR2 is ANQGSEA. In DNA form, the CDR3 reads TGCAGCGTTGAACTGGTGCTAGCGGGGGACTACGAGCAGTACTTC. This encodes CSVELVLAGDYEQYF.

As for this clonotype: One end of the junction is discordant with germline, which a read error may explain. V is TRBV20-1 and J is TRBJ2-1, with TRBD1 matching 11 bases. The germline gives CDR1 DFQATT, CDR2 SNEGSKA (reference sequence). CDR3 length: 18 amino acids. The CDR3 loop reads CCARDRDRGFPGIHEQFF. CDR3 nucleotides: TGCTGTGCTAGAGATCGGGACAGGGGGTTTCCGGGGATACATGAGCAGTTCTTC.

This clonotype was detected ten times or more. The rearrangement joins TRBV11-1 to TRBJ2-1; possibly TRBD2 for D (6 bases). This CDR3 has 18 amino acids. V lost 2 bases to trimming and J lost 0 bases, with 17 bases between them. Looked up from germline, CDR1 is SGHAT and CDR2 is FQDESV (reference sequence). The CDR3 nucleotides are TGTGCCAGCAGCTTAAGACCCCGGGGGTTGGTCTCCTACAATGAGCAGTTCTTC. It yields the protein CASSLRPRGLVSYNEQFF.

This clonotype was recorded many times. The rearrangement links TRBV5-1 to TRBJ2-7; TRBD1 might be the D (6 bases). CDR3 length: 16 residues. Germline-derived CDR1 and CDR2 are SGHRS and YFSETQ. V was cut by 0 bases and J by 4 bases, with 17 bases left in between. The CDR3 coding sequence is TGCGCCAGCAGCTTGGAAGTTCTCCAGGGGAGTTACGAGCAGTACTTC. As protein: CASSLEVLQGSYEQYF.

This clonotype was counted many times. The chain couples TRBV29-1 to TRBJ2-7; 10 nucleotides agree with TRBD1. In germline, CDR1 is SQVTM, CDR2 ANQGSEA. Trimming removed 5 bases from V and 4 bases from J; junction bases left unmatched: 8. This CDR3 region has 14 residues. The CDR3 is CSVPGQGVPYEQYF. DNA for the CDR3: TGCAGCGTTCCTGGACAGGGGGTCCCTTACGAGCAGTACTTC.

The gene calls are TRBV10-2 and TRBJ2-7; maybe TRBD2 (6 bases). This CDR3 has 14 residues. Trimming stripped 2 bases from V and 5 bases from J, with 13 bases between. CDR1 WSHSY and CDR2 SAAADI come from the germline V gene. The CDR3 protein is CASSEGAGWDEQYF. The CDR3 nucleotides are TGCGCCAGCAGTGAGGGGGCGGGGTGGGACGAGCAGTACTTC.

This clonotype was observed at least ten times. The chain's CDR3 is CASSKGGVPPYEQYF. CDR3 in DNA: TGTGCCAGCAGCAAAGGAGGGGTACCACCCTACGAGCAGTACTTC. The genes are TRBV21-1 and TRBJ2-7; the table names TRBD1, a call not compared with the DNA. TRBV21-1 is reported as a pseudogene. The CDR3 loop spans 15 amino acids.

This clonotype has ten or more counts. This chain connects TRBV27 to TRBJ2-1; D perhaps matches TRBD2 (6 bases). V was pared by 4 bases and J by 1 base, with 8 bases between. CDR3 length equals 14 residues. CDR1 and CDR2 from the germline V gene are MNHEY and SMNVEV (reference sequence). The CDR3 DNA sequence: TGTGCCAGCAGTTCGGGACTGTCCTACAATGAGCAGTTCTTC. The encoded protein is CASSSGLSYNEQFF.

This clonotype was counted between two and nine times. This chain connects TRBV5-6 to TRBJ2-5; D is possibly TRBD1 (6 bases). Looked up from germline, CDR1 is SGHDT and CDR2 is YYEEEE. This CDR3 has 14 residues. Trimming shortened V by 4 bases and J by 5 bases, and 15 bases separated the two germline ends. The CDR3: CASSHQGPGETQYF. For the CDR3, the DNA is TGTGCCAGCAGCCACCAGGGGCCGGGCGAGACCCAGTACTTC. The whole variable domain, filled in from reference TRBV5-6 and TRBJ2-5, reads DAGVTQSPTHLIKTRGQQVTLRCSPKSGHDTVSWYQQALGQGPQFIFQYYEEEERQRGNFPDRFSGHQFPNYSSELNVNALLLGDSALYLCASSHQGPGETQYFGPGTRLLVL.

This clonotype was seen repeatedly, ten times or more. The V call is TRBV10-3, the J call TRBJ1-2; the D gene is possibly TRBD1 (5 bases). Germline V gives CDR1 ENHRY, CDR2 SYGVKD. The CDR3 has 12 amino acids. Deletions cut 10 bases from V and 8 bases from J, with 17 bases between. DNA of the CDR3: TGTGCCACCCTGGGACCACCAGGCGGCTACACCTTC. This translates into CATLGPPGGYTF.

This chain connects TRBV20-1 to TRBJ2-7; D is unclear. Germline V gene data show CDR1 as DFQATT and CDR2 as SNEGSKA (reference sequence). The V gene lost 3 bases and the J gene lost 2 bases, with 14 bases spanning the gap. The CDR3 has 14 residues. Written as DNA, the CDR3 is TGCAGTGCTAGTTACGGCCCTGTCGCCTACGAGCAGTACTTC. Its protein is CSASYGPVAYEQYF.

In DNA, the CDR3 is TGTGCCACCAGTGAGTCTCCAGGGGAGGAGACCCAGTACTTC. Amino acids: CATSESPGEETQYF. This chain links TRBV24-1 with TRBJ2-5, with a tentative D call TRBD1 (6 bases). Germline CDR1 KGHDR, CDR2 SFDVKD. The CDR3 covers 14 residues. Trimming shortened V by 4 bases and J by 5 bases, and 13 bases separated the two germline ends.